This record covers a single T cell receptor (beta chain). Assay: immunoSEQ multiplex PCR; the TCRdb copy retains only in-frame clones and omits some. In the table there are 150,000 or so clones, over 75% of which are singletons. This record comes from a study of blood T cell repertoires in COVID-19. The wider study: Samples came from the United States, Italy and Spain, spanning acute and convalescent COVID-19. The analysed material was cDNA or gDNA that came from T cells, B-cell-depleted T cells, or PBMCs.

The CDR3 spans 16 residues. Unmatched junction bases numbered 6, after V lost 5 bases and J lost 0 bases. The germline V gene encodes CDR1 MNHEY and CDR2 SMNVEV (reference sequence). Sequencing used peripheral blood. The chain carries TRBV27 and TRBJ2-3, with 9 positions matching TRBD2. This clonotype was obtained from a human donor in a cohort sampled during active COVID-19. CDR3 protein: CASSPKAGGSTDTQYF. Written as DNA, the CDR3 is TGTGCCAGCAGTCCAAAGGCGGGGGGGAGCACAGATACGCAGTATTTT.